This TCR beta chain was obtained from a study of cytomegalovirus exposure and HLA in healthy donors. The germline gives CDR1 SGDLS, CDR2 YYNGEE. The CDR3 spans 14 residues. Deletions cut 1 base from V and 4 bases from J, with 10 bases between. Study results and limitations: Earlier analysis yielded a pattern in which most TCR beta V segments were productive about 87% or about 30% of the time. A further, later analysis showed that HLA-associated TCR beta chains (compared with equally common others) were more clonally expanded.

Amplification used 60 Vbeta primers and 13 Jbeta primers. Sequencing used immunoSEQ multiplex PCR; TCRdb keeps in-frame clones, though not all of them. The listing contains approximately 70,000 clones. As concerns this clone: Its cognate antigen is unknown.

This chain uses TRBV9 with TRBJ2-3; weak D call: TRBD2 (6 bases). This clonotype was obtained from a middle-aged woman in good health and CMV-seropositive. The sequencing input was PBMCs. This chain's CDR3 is CASSVWGESDTQYF. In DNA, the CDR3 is TGTGCCAGCAGCGTATGGGGGGAGTCAGATACGCAGTATTTT.